This entry is about one T cell receptor (beta chain). Source study methods: For nucleated cells, counts were estimated from reference gene primer amplification. Data came from immunoSEQ multiplex PCR; TCRdb stores just in-frame clones and leaves some out. The V and J calls and clone size are taken from that table; D and trimming were inferred from the DNA. The sample has around 270,000 clones; 85% to 90% are singletons. This sample is drawn from a study of blood T cell repertoires in COVID-19. Study context: The samples span acute and convalescent COVID-19 from the United States, Italy and Spain.

Trimming at V came to 2 bases and at J to 4 bases, leaving 12 bases not matched to a gene. CDR1 and CDR2 from the germline V gene are MNHEY and SMNVEV (reference sequence). The length of the CDR3 is 17 residues. V gene TRBV27 combines with J gene TRBJ1-2, with 8 nucleotides matching TRBD1. Sequenced material: peripheral blood. The clonotype originates from a man in his forties with acute or convalescent COVID-19. CDR3 coding DNA: TGTGCCAGCAGTTTAGGGTATGACAGGGGAGAGTCCTATGGCTACACCTTC. It codes for CASSLGYDRGESYGYTF.